Listed below are T cell receptor beta chains from one sample, sequenced in a study of T cell responses to AZD1222 COVID-19 vaccine. Sequencing used immunoSEQ multiplex PCR; TCRdb keeps in-frame clones, though not all of them. The sample has about 120,000 clones; 85% to 90% are singletons. The source material was peripheral blood, sampled on day 0 of AZD1222 vaccination. All receptors derive from an adult in good health. Each CDR3 is given with its conserved first and last residue. D genes are given only for firm matches. For some rows the clone size is stated as once, few or many, or as a class when expanded; others skip it.

>TRBV10-2|NA|TRBJ2-1|NA
TGCGCCAGCAGTGCCACACGGGGTTACAATGAGCAGTTCTTC
CASSATRGYNEQFF
>TRBV9|NA|TRBJ1-3|NA
TGTGCCAGCAGCGCAGTCGGTAGCTCTGGAAACACCATATATTTT
CASSAVGSSGNTIYF
>TRBV7-8|NA|TRBJ1-1|NA
TGTGCCAGCAGCTTATTACAGGGAACTGAAGCTTTCTTT
CASSLLQGTEAFF
>TRBV2|NA|TRBJ1-2|NA
TGTGCCAGCAGTGAACTGGGGGGCAGAAATAACTATGGCTACACCTTC
CASSELGGRNNYGYTF
>TRBV11-3|NA|TRBJ2-2|NA
TGTGCCAGCAGCTTAGATAGTGGGGAGCTGTTTTTT
CASSLDSGELFF
>TRBV5-1|NA|TRBJ2-1|TRBD2
TGCGCCAGCAGCTCTGGACTAGCCGACCCCAATGAGCAGTTCTTC
CASSSGLADPNEQFF
>TRBV13|NA|TRBJ2-7|NA
TGTGCCAGCAGCTTAGGCCTGGGGGGCGAGCAGTACTTC
CASSLGLGGEQYF
>TRBV5-8|NA|TRBJ2-1|NA
TGTGCCAGCAGCTTGACGGCGGGGCCGAAGTTCTTC
CASSLTAGPKFF
>TRBV9|NA|TRBJ1-6|NA
TGTGCCAGCAGCGTAGCGGGGGGCTCGGATTCACCCCTCCACTTT
CASSVAGGSDSPLHF
>TRBV7-2|NA|TRBJ1-5|TRBD1
TGTGCCAGCAGCTTAGCGCCAGGGGGCATTCAGCCCCAGCATTTT
CASSLAPGGIQPQHF
>TRBV3-1/TRBV3-2|once|TRBJ1-5|NA
TGTGCCAGCAGCCAAGAGGGCAGCCTCAATCAGCCCCAGCATTTT
CASSQEGSLNQPQHF
>TRBV23-1|NA|TRBJ1-1|NA
TGCGCCAGCAGTCAACACATATTAGCCAACACTGAAGCTTTCTTT
CASSQHILANTEAFF
>TRBV2|few|TRBJ2-4|NA
TGTGCCAGCAGTGTAGCTTATTTACAGGGCCTAGCCAAAAACATTCAGTACTTC
CASSVAYLQGLAKNIQYF
>TRBV7-9|once|TRBJ1-6|NA
TGTGCCAGCAGGGGGCGGGACGGAAATTCACCCCTCCACTTT
CASRGRDGNSPLHF
>TRBV5-1|NA|TRBJ2-6|NA
TGCGCCAGCAGCTGGGGGGAGTTCTCTGGGGCCAACGTCCTGACTTTC
CASSWGEFSGANVLTF
>TRBV11-3|NA|TRBJ2-1|NA
TGTGCCAGCAGCTTAGGAGGGGTGTTCTCCTACAATGAGCAGTTCTTC
CASSLGGVFSYNEQFF
>TRBV6-5|NA|TRBJ1-1|NA
TGTGCCACCAAGTCAATAGAAGCTTTCTTT
CATKSIEAFF
>TRBV9|NA|TRBJ1-4|NA
TGTGCCAGCAGCCTACAGGGTGCTAATGAAAAACTGTTTTTT
CASSLQGANEKLFF
>TRBV25-1|NA|TRBJ2-1|NA
TGTGCCAGCAGTGAATCGGGAACAGGCTCCTACAATGAGCAGTTCTTC
CASSESGTGSYNEQFF
>TRBV29-1|NA|TRBJ1-2|NA
TGCAGCGTTGTGGATCTTCGGGATGGCTACACCTTC
CSVVDLRDGYTF
>TRBV7-2|NA|TRBJ2-5|NA
TGTGCCAGCAGCTTAGGGGCCCCCCCCCAGTACTTC
CASSLGAPPQYF
>TRBV5-5|NA|TRBJ1-4|NA
TGTGCCAGCAGCTTGGCTCCTACGGAAAAACTGTTTTTT
CASSLAPTEKLFF
>TRBV4-1|NA|TRBJ1-1|NA
TGCGCCAGCAGCCCTCAGACAGACAACACTGAAGCTTTCTTT
CASSPQTDNTEAFF
>TRBV5-4|NA|TRBJ2-5|NA
TGTGCCAGCAGCAGTAGTGCCGAGACCCAGTACTTC
CASSSSAETQYF
>TRBV6-2/TRBV6-3|NA|TRBJ1-3|NA
TGTGCCAGCAGTTCGGCTTCGCGGAACACCATATATTTT
CASSSASRNTIYF
>TRBV5-1|NA|TRBJ1-5|NA
TGCGCCAGCAGCCTTGGTGAGAGAAATCAGCCCCAGCATTTT
CASSLGERNQPQHF
>TRBV23-1|NA|TRBJ2-1|NA
TGCGCCAGCAGCTGTGAGGGACGAAATTACAATGAGCAGTTCTTC
CASSCEGRNYNEQFF
>TRBV7-2|NA|TRBJ1-6|TRBD1
TGTGCCAGCAGCACTTATGGCGGGACAGGGGGCTCACCCCTCCACTTT
CASSTYGGTGGSPLHF
>TRBV7-2|NA|TRBJ2-7|TRBD2
TGTGCCAGCAGCACGGAGCGGGGCCGGGGGTACGAGCAGTACTTC
CASSTERGRGYEQYF
>TRBV7-8|NA|TRBJ1-1|TRBD1
TGTGCCAGCAGCTTACGGACAGGGAACACTGAAGCTTTCTTT
CASSLRTGNTEAFF
>TRBV5-4|NA|TRBJ1-2|NA
TGTGCCAGCAGCTTGGCCGGGACACATAACGGCGGCTACACCTTC
CASSLAGTHNGGYTF
>TRBV7-8|NA|TRBJ2-5|TRBD2
TGTGCCAGCAGCTTAGGCGGGGGTCAAGAGACCCAGTACTTC
CASSLGGGQETQYF
>TRBV25-1|NA|TRBJ2-2|TRBD2
TGTGCCAGCAGTGGGCTAGCGGTCGGGGAGCTGTTTTTT
CASSGLAVGELFF
>TRBV9|NA|TRBJ2-4|TRBD1
TGTGCCAGCAGCGTTGGGACAGAGCTCATTCAGTACTTC
CASSVGTELIQYF
>TRBV6-1|NA|TRBJ1-5|TRBD1
TGTGCCAGCAGTCGGACAGGGCGTATATATCAGCCCCAGCATTTT
CASSRTGRIYQPQHF
>TRBV29-1|once|TRBJ1-4|NA
TGCAGCGTTATGGACCTCACAACTAATGAAAAACTGTTTTTT
CSVMDLTTNEKLFF
>TRBV12-2|once|TRBJ1-5|NA
TGTGCAAGTCGCTTCTATTTTGTCTTACAGCCCCAGCATTTT
CASRFYFVLQPQHF
>TRBV4-1|NA|TRBJ2-7|NA
TGCGCCAGCAGCCAAGGGGGCCTCTACGAGCAGTACTTC
CASSQGGLYEQYF
>TRBV7-2|NA|TRBJ1-1|NA
TGTGCCAGCAGCTTAGAGGTCCCTCCGAACACTGAAGCTTTCTTT
CASSLEVPPNTEAFF
>TRBV5-1|NA|TRBJ2-3|TRBD2
TGCGCCAGCAGTAGGACTAGCGGGCCAGATACGCAGTATTTT
CASSRTSGPDTQYF
>TRBV3-1/TRBV3-2|NA|TRBJ2-5|TRBD2
TGTGCCAGCAGCCAGCGGGTGGCGGGGGGAGAGACCCAGTACTTC
CASSQRVAGGETQYF
>TRBV3-1/TRBV3-2|few|TRBJ2-1|NA
TGTGCCAGCAGCCAAGACCCCGGAGTGGTTTACAATGAGCAGTTCTTC
CASSQDPGVVYNEQFF
>TRBV4-3|NA|TRBJ1-6|NA
TGCGCCAGCAGCCAAGACTCGTGGGACACCCTCCACTTT
CASSQDSWDTLHF
>TRBV27|NA|TRBJ1-5|TRBD1
TGTGCCAGCAGTTCCGGGGCGGGACAGCCGACTAATCAGCCCCAGCATTTT
CASSSGAGQPTNQPQHF
>TRBV6-5|NA|TRBJ2-3|NA
TGTGCCAGGGCCCGTAGCGTCCTTAGCACAGATACGCAGTATTTT
CARARSVLSTDTQYF
>TRBV6-5|NA|TRBJ1-6|TRBD1
TGTGCCAGCAGTCCTGGACAGGGTGATAATTCACCCCTCCACTTT
CASSPGQGDNSPLHF
>TRBV6-5|NA|TRBJ2-7|NA
TGTGCCAGCAGTTCCATCTACGAGCAGTACTTC
CASSSIYEQYF
>TRBV19|NA|TRBJ2-2|NA
TGTGCCAGTAGTATTGGCAACTCGGCCGGGGAGCTGTTTTTT
CASSIGNSAGELFF
>TRBV4-1|NA|TRBJ2-1|NA
TGCGCCAGCAGCCAAGCTGCTAGCCACAATGAGCAGTTCTTC
CASSQAASHNEQFF
>TRBV19|NA|TRBJ1-2|NA
TGTGCCAGTAGTATAGATCGCGGTGGGAACTATGGCTACACCTTC
CASSIDRGGNYGYTF
>TRBV7-2|NA|TRBJ1-2|NA
TGTGCCAGCAGCTTAAGGTCTTACGGGGGGAACTATGGCTACACCTTC
CASSLRSYGGNYGYTF
>TRBV18|NA|TRBJ1-4|NA
TGTGCCAGCTCACCTCCGGGACCCACGGGGGATGAAAAACTGTTTTTT
CASSPPGPTGDEKLFF